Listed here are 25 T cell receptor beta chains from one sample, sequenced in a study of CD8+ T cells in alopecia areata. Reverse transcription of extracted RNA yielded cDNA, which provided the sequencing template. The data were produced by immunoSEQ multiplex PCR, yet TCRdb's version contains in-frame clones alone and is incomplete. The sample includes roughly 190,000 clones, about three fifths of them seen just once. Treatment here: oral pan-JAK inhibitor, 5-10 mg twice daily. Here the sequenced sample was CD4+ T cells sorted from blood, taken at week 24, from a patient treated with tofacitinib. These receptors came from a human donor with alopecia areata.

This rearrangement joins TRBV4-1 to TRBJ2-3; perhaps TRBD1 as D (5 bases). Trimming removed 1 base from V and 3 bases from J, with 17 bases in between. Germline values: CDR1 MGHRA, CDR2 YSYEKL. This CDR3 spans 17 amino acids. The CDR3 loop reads CASSQAPGPGGTDTQYF. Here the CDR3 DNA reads TGCGCCAGCAGCCAAGCCCCAGGGCCAGGTGGGACAGATACGCAGTATTTT.

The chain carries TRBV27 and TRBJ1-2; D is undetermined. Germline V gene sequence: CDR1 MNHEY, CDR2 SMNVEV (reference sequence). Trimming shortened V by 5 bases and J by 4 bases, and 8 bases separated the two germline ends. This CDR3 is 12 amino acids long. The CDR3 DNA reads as TGTGCCAGCAGTACGTGGGGCTATGGCTACACCTTC. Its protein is CASSTWGYGYTF.

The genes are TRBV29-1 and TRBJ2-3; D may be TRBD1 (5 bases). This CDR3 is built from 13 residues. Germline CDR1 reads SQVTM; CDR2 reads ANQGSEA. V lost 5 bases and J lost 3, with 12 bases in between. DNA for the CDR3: TGCAGCGTTAGGGGCGGAAGAACAGATACGCAGTATTTT. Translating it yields CSVRGGRTDTQYF.

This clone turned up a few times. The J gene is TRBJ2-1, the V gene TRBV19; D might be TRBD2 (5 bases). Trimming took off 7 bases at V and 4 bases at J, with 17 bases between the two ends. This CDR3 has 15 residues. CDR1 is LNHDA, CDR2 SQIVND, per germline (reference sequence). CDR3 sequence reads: CASTGGPGFYNEQFF. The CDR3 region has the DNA TGTGCCAGTACCGGAGGTCCCGGGTTTTACAATGAGCAGTTCTTC.

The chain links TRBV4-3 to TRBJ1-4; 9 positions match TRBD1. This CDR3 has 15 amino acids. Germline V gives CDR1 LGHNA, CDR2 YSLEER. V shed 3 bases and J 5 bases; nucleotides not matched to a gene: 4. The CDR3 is CASSQTTGGNEKLFF. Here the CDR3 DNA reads TGCGCCAGCAGCCAGACGACAGGGGGAAATGAAAAACTGTTTTTT.

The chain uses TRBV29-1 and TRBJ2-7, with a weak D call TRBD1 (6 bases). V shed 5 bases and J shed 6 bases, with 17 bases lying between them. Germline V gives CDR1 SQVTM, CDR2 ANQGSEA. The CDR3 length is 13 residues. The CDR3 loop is CSVILNSRGEQYF. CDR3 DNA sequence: TGCAGCGTTATTCTAAACAGCAGGGGCGAGCAGTACTTC.

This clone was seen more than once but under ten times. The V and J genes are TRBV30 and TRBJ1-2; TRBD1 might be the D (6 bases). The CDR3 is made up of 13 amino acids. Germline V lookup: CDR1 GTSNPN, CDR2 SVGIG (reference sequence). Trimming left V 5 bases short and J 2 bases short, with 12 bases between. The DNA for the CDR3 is TGTGCCTGGGTCGGGGGCAAGAACTATGGCTACACCTTC. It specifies CAWVGGKNYGYTF.

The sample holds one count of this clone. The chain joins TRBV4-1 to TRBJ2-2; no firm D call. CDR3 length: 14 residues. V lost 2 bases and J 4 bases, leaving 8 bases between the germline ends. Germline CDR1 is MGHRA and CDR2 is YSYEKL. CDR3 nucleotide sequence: TGCGCCAGCAGCCAATTGGGATCCACCGGGGAGCTGTTTTTT. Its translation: CASSQLGSTGELFF.

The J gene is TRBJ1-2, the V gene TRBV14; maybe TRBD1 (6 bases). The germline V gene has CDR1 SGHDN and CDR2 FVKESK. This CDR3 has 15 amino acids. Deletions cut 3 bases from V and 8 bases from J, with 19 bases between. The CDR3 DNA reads TGTGCCAGCAGCCAGACTACAGGGTTTGTGGGAGGCTACACCTTC. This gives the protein CASSQTTGFVGGYTF.

In DNA, the CDR3 is TGTGCCAGCAGCTTGTACCCTAACAATGAGCAGTTCTTC. This translates into CASSLYPNNEQFF. The chain combines TRBV5-6 with TRBJ2-1; no clear D. Germline V gene sequence: CDR1 SGHDT, CDR2 YYEEEE. Trimming took off 1 base at V and 5 bases at J, with 7 bases between the two ends. The CDR3 is 13 amino acids.

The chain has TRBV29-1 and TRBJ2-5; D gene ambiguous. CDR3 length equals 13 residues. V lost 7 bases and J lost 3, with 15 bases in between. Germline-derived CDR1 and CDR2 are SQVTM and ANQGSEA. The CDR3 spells CSAEAQSEETQYF. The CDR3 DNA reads TGCAGCGCCGAGGCCCAGAGTGAAGAGACCCAGTACTTC. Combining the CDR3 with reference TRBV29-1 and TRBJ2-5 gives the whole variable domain SAVISQKPSRDICQRGTSLTIQCQVDSQVTMMFWYRQQPGQSLTLIATANQGSEATYESGFVIDKFPISRPNLTFSTLTVSNMSPEDSSIYLCSAEAQSEETQYFGPGTRLLVL.

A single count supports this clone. The CDR3 DNA is TGCAGCGTTGTGGGGGGCCTCTACGAGCAGTACTTC. It is translated as CSVVGGLYEQYF. The V call is TRBV29-1, the J call TRBJ2-7; either TRBD1 or TRBD2 may supply D (6 bases each). Per germline, CDR1 SQVTM and CDR2 ANQGSEA. The CDR3 has 12 residues. V lost 4 bases and J lost 3, with 10 bases in between.

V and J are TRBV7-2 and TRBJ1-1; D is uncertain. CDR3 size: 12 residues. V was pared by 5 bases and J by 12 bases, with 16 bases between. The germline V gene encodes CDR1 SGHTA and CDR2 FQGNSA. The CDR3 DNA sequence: TGTGCCAGCAGCCTAATTCCACGAGGGACTTTCTTT. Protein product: CASSLIPRGTFF.

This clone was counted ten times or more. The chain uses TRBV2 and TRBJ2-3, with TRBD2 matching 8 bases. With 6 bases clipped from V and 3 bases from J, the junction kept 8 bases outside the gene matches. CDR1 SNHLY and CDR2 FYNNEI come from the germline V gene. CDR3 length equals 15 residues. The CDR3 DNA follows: TGTGCCAGCAGGCCCCGGGGGGGAGTAACAGATACGCAGTATTTT. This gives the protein CASRPRGGVTDTQYF.

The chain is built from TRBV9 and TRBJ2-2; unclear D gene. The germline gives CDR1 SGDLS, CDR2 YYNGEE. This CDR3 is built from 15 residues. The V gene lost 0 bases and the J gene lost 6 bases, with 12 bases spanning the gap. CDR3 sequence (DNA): TGTGCCAGCAGCGTAGAACCCGCGTTCGCCGGGGAGCTGTTTTTT. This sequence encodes CASSVEPAFAGELFF.

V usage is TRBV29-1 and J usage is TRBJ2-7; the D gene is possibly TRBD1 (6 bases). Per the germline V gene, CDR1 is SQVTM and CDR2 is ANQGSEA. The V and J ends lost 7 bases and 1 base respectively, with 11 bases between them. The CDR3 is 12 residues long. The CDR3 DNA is TGCAGCGCTCGAGGACAGTCCTACGAGCAGTACTTC. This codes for CSARGQSYEQYF.

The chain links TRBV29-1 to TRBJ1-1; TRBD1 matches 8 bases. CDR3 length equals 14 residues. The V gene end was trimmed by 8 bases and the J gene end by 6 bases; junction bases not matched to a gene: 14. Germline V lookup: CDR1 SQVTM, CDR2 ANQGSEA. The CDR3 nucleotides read TGCAGCTCAGAGGGGGACAGGCGGCTCGCTGAAGCTTTCTTT. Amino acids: CSSEGDRRLAEAFF.

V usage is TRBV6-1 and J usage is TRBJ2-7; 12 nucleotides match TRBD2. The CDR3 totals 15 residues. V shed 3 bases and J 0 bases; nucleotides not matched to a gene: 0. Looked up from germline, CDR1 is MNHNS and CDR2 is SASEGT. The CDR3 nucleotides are TGTGCCAGCAGTGAGGGACTAGCGGGCTCCTACGAGCAGTACTTC. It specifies CASSEGLAGSYEQYF.

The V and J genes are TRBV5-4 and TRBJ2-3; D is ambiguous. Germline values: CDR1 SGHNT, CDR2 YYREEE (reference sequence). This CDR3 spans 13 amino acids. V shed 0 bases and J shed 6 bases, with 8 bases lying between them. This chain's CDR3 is CASSLELLDTQYF. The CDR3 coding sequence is TGTGCCAGCAGCTTGGAACTTTTGGATACGCAGTATTTT.

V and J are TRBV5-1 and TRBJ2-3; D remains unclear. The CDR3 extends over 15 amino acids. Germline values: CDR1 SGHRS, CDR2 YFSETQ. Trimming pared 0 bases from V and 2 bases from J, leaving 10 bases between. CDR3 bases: TGCGCCAGCAGCTTGGAAGGCGGCTTCACAGATACGCAGTATTTT. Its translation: CASSLEGGFTDTQYF.

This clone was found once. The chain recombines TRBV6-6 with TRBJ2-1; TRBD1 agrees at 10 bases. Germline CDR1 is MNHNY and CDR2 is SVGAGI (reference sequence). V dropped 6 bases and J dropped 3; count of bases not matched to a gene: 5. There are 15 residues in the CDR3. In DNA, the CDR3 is TGTGCCAGCAGCCACGGACAGGGGGGCTACAATGAGCAGTTCTTC. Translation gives CASSHGQGGYNEQFF.

As DNA, the CDR3 is TGTGCCAGCAGCGTAGGAGGGCAGATGAATTCACCCCTCCACTTT. Translated, it gives CASSVGGQMNSPLHF. This chain uses TRBV9 with TRBJ1-6; no reliable D call. This CDR3 spans 15 amino acids. In germline, CDR1 is SGDLS, CDR2 YYNGEE. V was trimmed by 0 bases and J by 7 bases, leaving 11 bases between them.

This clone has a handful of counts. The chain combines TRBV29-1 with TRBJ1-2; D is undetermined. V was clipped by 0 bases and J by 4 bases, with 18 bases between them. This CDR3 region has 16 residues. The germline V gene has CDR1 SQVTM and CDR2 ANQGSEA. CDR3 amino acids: CSVEDLIVTSLYGYTF. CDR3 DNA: TGCAGCGTTGAAGATCTTATAGTAACCTCACTCTATGGCTACACCTTC. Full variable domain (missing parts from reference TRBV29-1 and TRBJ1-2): SAVISQKPSRDICQRGTSLTIQCQVDSQVTMMFWYRQQPGQSLTLIATANQGSEATYESGFVIDKFPISRPNLTFSTLTVSNMSPEDSSIYLCSVEDLIVTSLYGYTFGSGTRLTVV.

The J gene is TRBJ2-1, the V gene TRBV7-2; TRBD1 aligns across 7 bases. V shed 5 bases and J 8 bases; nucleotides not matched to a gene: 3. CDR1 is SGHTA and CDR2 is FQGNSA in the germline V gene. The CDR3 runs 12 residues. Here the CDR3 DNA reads TGTGCCAGCAGCATGACAGGGTATGAGCAGTTCTTC. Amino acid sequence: CASSMTGYEQFF.

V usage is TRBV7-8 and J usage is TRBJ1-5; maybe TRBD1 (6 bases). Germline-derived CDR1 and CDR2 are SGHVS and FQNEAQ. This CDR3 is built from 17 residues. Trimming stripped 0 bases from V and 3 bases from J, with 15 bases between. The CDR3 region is CASSLAPWGPYNQPQHF. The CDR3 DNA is TGTGCCAGCAGCTTAGCTCCGTGGGGGCCCTACAATCAGCCCCAGCATTTT. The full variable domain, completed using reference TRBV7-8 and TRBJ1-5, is GAGVSQSPRYKVAKRGQDVALRCDPISGHVSLFWYQQALGQGPEFLTYFQNEAQLDKSGLPSDRFFAERPEGSVSTLKIQRTQQEDSAVYLCASSLAPWGPYNQPQHFGDGTRLSIL.